This T cell receptor (beta chain) was retrieved from a study of cytomegalovirus exposure and HLA in healthy donors. This CDR3 spans 15 amino acids. The J segment lost 5 bases and the V segment lost 4 bases, leaving 7 bases of the junction unmatched. CDR1 is LNHDA and CDR2 is SQIVND in the germline V gene (reference sequence). Regarding this clone: The antigen is undetermined.

PCR used 60 Vbeta primers and 13 Jbeta primers. Sequencing was performed with immunoSEQ multiplex PCR; in TCRdb, only in-frame clones are kept and a portion is missing. This table has 85,000 to 90,000 clones, roughly 85% appearing once. Study-wide points: Earlier results showed most TCR beta V segments being productive about 87% or about 30% of the time.

This receptor was identified in a man in his forties in good health and CMV-seropositive. The specimen was PBMCs. V gene TRBV19 combines with J gene TRBJ1-4; TRBD1 aligns across 7 bases. CDR3 sequence: CASSTAQGQNEKLFF. CDR3 coding DNA: TGTGCCAGTAGTACCGCACAGGGGCAAAATGAAAAACTGTTTTTT.